This T cell receptor beta chain was sequenced in a study of control samples from healthy donors and cancer patients. The protocol was immunoSEQ multiplex PCR, while the TCRdb copy is restricted to in-frame clones and leaves out a portion. Among over 150,000 clones listed, 96% were seen once. The CDR3 consists of 17 residues. V was trimmed by 6 bases and J by 1 base, leaving 19 bases between them. Per germline, CDR1 MDHEN and CDR2 SYDVKM. This TCR was recovered from a woman under 40 in good health. This chain connects TRBV28 to TRBJ1-5, with D maybe TRBD1 (5 bases). Material: blood. The CDR3, as DNA: TGTGCCAGCAGCCCCGAGGGGCGCTCTGGGAGCAATCAGCCCCAGCATTTT. Translating gives CASSPEGRSGSNQPQHF.